These 29 T cell receptor beta chains came from one sample sequenced in a study of shared clonotypes between healthy human individuals. Sequencing used immunoSEQ multiplex PCR; TCRdb keeps in-frame clones, though not all of them. Here the sample spans some 2.3 million clones, 85% to 95% being singletons. Sequencing was done on a sample of naive CD4+ T cells from PBMCs. Sample subset: CD45RA+ positively selected. Every receptor here comes from a man between 18 and 35 years old in good health. Some clones in this sample may be carry-over from other donors' samples.

The rearrangement joins TRBV27 to TRBJ2-7; D unclear. Trimming took 2 bases from V and 2 from J, leaving 13 bases between them. The CDR3 length is 15 residues. The germline CDR1 and CDR2 sequences are MNHEY and SMNVEV (reference sequence). Written as DNA, the CDR3 is TGTGCCAGCAGTTTAAGGTTCGCGGTACCCTACGAGCAGTACTTC. Translating gives CASSLRFAVPYEQYF.

This chain uses TRBV19 with TRBJ1-5, with D possibly matching TRBD1 (6 bases). V was pared by 3 bases and J by 5 bases, with 11 bases between. This CDR3 spans 14 amino acids. Per the germline V gene, CDR1 is LNHDA and CDR2 is SQIVND (reference sequence). CDR3 sequence reads: CASSIGDTDQPQHF. Written as DNA, the CDR3 is TGTGCCAGTAGTATTGGGGACACCGATCAGCCCCAGCATTTT.

The chain is built from TRBV7-8 and TRBJ1-5, with D possibly being TRBD1 (5 bases). Trimming took 4 bases from V and 4 from J, leaving 11 bases between them. This CDR3 spans 14 amino acids. Looked up from germline, CDR1 is SGHVS and CDR2 is FQNEAQ. This CDR3 reads CASSSRRQNQPQHF. The CDR3 DNA sequence: TGTGCCAGCAGCTCCCGACGACAGAATCAGCCCCAGCATTTT.

The V and J genes are TRBV11-1 and TRBJ2-5, with 7 positions matching TRBD2. The CDR3 is 13 residues long. Germline lookup yields CDR1 SGHAT and CDR2 FQDESV (reference sequence). J lost 4 bases, V lost 6 bases, and 5 bases had no gene match. The CDR3 DNA sequence: TGTGCCAGCAGTCGTAGCGGGCGAGAGACCCAGTACTTC. This translates into CASSRSGRETQYF.

The CDR3, as DNA: TGTGCCTGGAGTACCCTAAGGACTAGCGGGAGGGCCGGGAACACAGATACGCAGTATTTT. This codes for CAWSTLRTSGRAGNTDTQYF. The chain joins TRBV30 to TRBJ2-3; 15 nucleotides match TRBD2. This CDR3 has 20 residues. The J segment lost 2 bases and the V segment lost 2 bases, leaving 14 bases of the junction unmatched. Germline lookup yields CDR1 GTSNPN and CDR2 SVGIG (reference sequence).

V is TRBV7-3 and J is TRBJ2-2, with D unresolved. V lost 3 bases and J 7 bases, leaving 9 bases between the germline ends. The CDR3 spans 13 residues. The germline V gene encodes CDR1 SGHTA and CDR2 FQGTGA. The CDR3 here is CASSFRLNGELFF. For the CDR3, the DNA is TGTGCCAGCAGCTTCCGGCTAAACGGGGAGCTGTTTTTT.

The V and J genes are TRBV15 and TRBJ1-1; the D is unclear. The germline V gene encodes CDR1 LNHNV and CDR2 YYDKDF (reference sequence). This CDR3 region has 14 residues. The ends were cut back, 0 bases at V and 4 bases at J, with 9 bases in the middle. CDR3 region: CATSRDHGSTEAFF. CDR3 coding DNA: TGTGCCACCAGCAGAGATCACGGGTCCACTGAAGCTTTCTTT.

The chain carries TRBV5-5 and TRBJ2-7; 9 positions match TRBD1. In germline, CDR1 is SGHKS, CDR2 YYEKEE (reference sequence). The CDR3 loop spans 15 amino acids. V was pared by 2 bases and J by 2 bases, with 5 bases of the junction left unmatched. DNA of the CDR3: TGTGCCAGCAGCTTCCGGGACAGGGTACCCTACGAGCAGTACTTC. Protein sequence: CASSFRDRVPYEQYF.

The chain combines TRBV5-4 with TRBJ1-2; weak D call: TRBD1 (6 bases). Germline-derived CDR1 and CDR2 are SGHNT and YYREEE (reference sequence). The CDR3 totals 11 residues. The germline V and J ends were trimmed by 4 bases and 13 bases, with 14 bases remaining between them. The DNA for the CDR3 is TGTGCCAGCAGCCAAGACAGGATTCTCACCTTC. This sequence encodes CASSQDRILTF.

The chain recombines TRBV19 with TRBJ1-2; TRBD1 agrees at 7 bases. The CDR3 runs 14 residues. Unmatched junction bases numbered 7, after V lost 5 bases and J lost 4 bases. Germline V gives CDR1 LNHDA, CDR2 SQIVND (reference sequence). DNA for the CDR3: TGTGCCAGTAGTCTGGGACAGTCGGGCTATGGCTACACCTTC. Translation: CASSLGQSGYGYTF. Filled out from reference TRBV19 and TRBJ1-2, the complete variable domain reads DGGITQSPKYLFRKEGQNVTLSCEQNLNHDAMYWYRQDPGQGLRLIYYSQIVNDFQKGDIAEGYSVSREKKESFPLTVTSAQKNPTAFYLCASSLGQSGYGYTFGSGTRLTVV.

V and J are TRBV5-4 and TRBJ2-2; tentative D call: TRBD2 (6 bases). CDR3 length equals 14 residues. V was pared by 4 bases and J by 7 bases, with 14 bases between. Germline loops: CDR1 SGHNT, CDR2 YYREEE (reference sequence). CDR3 sequence reads: CASSMNRGGGELFF. The CDR3 nucleotides are TGTGCCAGCAGCATGAATCGGGGAGGCGGGGAGCTGTTTTTT.

This chain joins TRBV6-5 and TRBJ2-2; D tentatively reads TRBD1 or TRBD2 (5 bases each). From germline, CDR1 is MNHEY and CDR2 SVGAGI. The CDR3 is 14 residues long. Trimming pared 6 bases from V and 6 bases from J, leaving 14 bases between. The CDR3 region is CASRGTVVAGELFF. The CDR3 DNA reads as TGTGCCAGCAGAGGGACGGTTGTCGCCGGGGAGCTGTTTTTT.

Remarks on this clone: Additional DNA sequences in this sample encode the identical CDR3. The chain carries TRBV5-1 and TRBJ1-5, with 7 bases lining up with TRBD1. The CDR3 is 14 amino acids. V lost 4 bases, J lost 5 bases, and 6 bases stayed unmatched. Looked up from germline, CDR1 is SGHRS and CDR2 is YFSETQ. CDR3 nucleotide sequence: TGCGCCAGCAGCCTAACAGGGGTCGATCAGCCCCAGCATTTT. Its protein product is CASSLTGVDQPQHF.

V gene TRBV19 combines with J gene TRBJ1-5; TRBD1 aligns across 7 bases. The CDR3 covers 17 residues. Germline-derived CDR1 and CDR2 are LNHDA and SQIVND (reference sequence). Germline trimming cut 2 bases from V and 1 base from J; bases unmatched to any gene: 8. The DNA for the CDR3 is TGTGCCAGTAGTATATCCCCGACAGGGTTCAGCAATCAGCCCCAGCATTTT. Its protein is CASSISPTGFSNQPQHF.

The chain has TRBV7-8 and TRBJ2-7, with D unresolved. Germline loops: CDR1 SGHVS, CDR2 FQNEAQ. The CDR3 sequence is 15 residues long. V was clipped by 3 bases and J by 6 bases, with 18 bases between them. This CDR3 reads CASSFLTSGLSEQYF. The CDR3 DNA reads as TGTGCCAGCAGCTTTCTCACGAGTGGGTTGAGCGAGCAGTACTTC.

The chain links TRBV4-3 to TRBJ2-7, with 7 bases that match TRBD1. Losses at the gene ends were 0 bases for V and 5 bases for J; bases not matched to a gene: 13. This CDR3 spans 17 amino acids. Germline CDR1 is LGHNA and CDR2 is YSLEER. The CDR3 DNA reads TGCGCCAGCAGCCAAGATTGGGGACAGTTAAGTTGGCACGAGCAGTACTTC. Translated: CASSQDWGQLSWHEQYF.

The chain links TRBV10-3 to TRBJ1-6; D gene unclear. Germline V CDR1 and CDR2: ENHRY, SYGVKD. CDR3 length: 12 amino acids. V was shortened by 4 bases and J by 8 bases, with 6 bases between the two germline ends. Here the CDR3 reads CAISGRDSPLHF. The CDR3 DNA reads as TGTGCCATCAGTGGGCGGGATTCACCCCTCCACTTT.

CDR3 region: CASQTSEGLKYEQYF. The CDR3 nucleotides read TGTGCCAGCCAAACCTCGGAGGGGCTTAAGTACGAGCAGTACTTC. The chain employs TRBV11-2 and TRBJ2-7; the D gene is possibly TRBD2 (6 bases). V gave up 8 bases and J gave up 4 bases, with 21 bases separating them. This CDR3 comprises 15 residues. Germline V gives CDR1 SGHAT, CDR2 FQNNGV.

Remarks on this clone: One end of the junction varies from germline; a read error may be responsible. The chain carries TRBV6-5 and TRBJ2-5, with a possible D match to TRBD1 (5 bases). Germline V gives CDR1 MNHEY, CDR2 SVGAGI. The CDR3 loop spans 15 amino acids. CDR3 region: CASSYSKTGREAQYF. The CDR3 DNA reads as TGTGCCAGCAGTTACTCGAAAACAGGAAGAGAGGCCCAGTACTTC.

The chain links TRBV18 to TRBJ2-4; D is unresolved. The germline CDR1 and CDR2 sequences are KGHSH and LQKENI. V was pared by 2 bases and J by 5 bases, with 13 bases between. This CDR3 is 15 amino acids long. CDR3 DNA: TGTGCCAGCTCACCAGGCGTTATTCGGGAAAACATTCAGTACTTC. Translated: CASSPGVIRENIQYF.

V usage is TRBV27 and J usage is TRBJ1-2; the match to TRBD1 covers 7 bases. Germline V CDR1 and CDR2: MNHEY, SMNVEV (reference sequence). The CDR3 contains 16 residues. J gave up 4 bases and V 4 bases, and 12 bases lay outside the gene matches. For the CDR3, the DNA is TGTGCCAGCAGTTCACCCCGACAGGGTTTCATCTATGGCTACACCTTC. Translating it yields CASSSPRQGFIYGYTF.

The chain is built from TRBV19 and TRBJ2-7; TRBD1 aligns across 8 bases. The CDR3 loop spans 14 amino acids. Trimming at V came to 6 bases and at J to 3 bases, leaving 7 bases not matched to a gene. Germline V gives CDR1 LNHDA, CDR2 SQIVND (reference sequence). CDR3 DNA: TGTGCCAGTAGCCGGACAGGGACGGGCTACGAGCAGTACTTC. Its translation: CASSRTGTGYEQYF.

V usage is TRBV27 and J usage is TRBJ1-6; perhaps TRBD1 as D (6 bases). CDR3 size: 15 residues. In germline, CDR1 is MNHEY, CDR2 SMNVEV (reference sequence). The V end lost 4 bases, the J end lost 6 bases, and 13 bases lay between the germline ends. Here the CDR3 reads CASSWGASANSPLHF. The CDR3 coding sequence is TGTGCCAGCAGTTGGGGGGCATCAGCTAATTCACCCCTCCACTTT.

J is TRBJ1-4 and V is TRBV7-2; perhaps TRBD1 as D (6 bases). Germline V lookup: CDR1 SGHTA, CDR2 FQGNSA. V was pared by 5 bases and J by 1 base, with 14 bases between. The CDR3 contains 16 residues. CDR3 region: CASSLLGGGTNEKLFF. The CDR3 nucleotides read TGTGCCAGCAGCCTATTGGGGGGCGGAACTAATGAAAAACTGTTTTTT.

The chain couples TRBV10-1 to TRBJ2-3; TRBD1 matches 8 bases. J gave up 5 bases and V 6 bases, and 7 bases lay outside the gene matches. This CDR3 comprises 14 residues. Germline lookup yields CDR1 WNHNN and CDR2 SYGVQD (reference sequence). The CDR3 region is CASSQQGERDTQYF. CDR3 nucleotide sequence: TGCGCCAGCAGCCAACAGGGGGAGAGAGATACGCAGTATTTT.

The gene calls are TRBV28 and TRBJ1-5; D not resolved. The germline gives CDR1 MDHEN, CDR2 SYDVKM. The CDR3 sequence is 15 residues long. The V end was cut by 2 bases, the J end by 1 base, with 9 bases between. CDR3 coding DNA: TGTGCCAGCAGTTTACCAGCTTCCAGCAATCAGCCCCAGCATTTT. This translates into CASSLPASSNQPQHF.

The chain links TRBV15 to TRBJ1-3, with 7 bases fitting TRBD1. After removal of 1 base from V and 2 bases from J, the junction contained 2 bases not matched to a gene. This CDR3 is built from 15 residues. The V gene's germline CDR1 is LNHNV and CDR2 YYDKDF (reference sequence). The CDR3 loop reads CATSRGRGPGNTIYF. CDR3 coding DNA: TGTGCCACCAGCAGAGGTAGGGGGCCTGGAAACACCATATATTTT.

This sequence joins TRBV7-8 and TRBJ2-3; D possibly corresponds to TRBD1 (6 bases). Germline V gene sequence: CDR1 SGHVS, CDR2 FQNEAQ. V was pared by 3 bases and J by 6 bases, with 13 bases between. This CDR3 region has 14 residues. CDR3 sequence: CASSFGRTEDTQYF. In nucleotides, the CDR3 is TGTGCCAGCAGCTTTGGGCGGACAGAGGATACGCAGTATTTT.

In the case of this clone: A junction boundary mismatches the germline segment, possibly from a read error. The chain recombines TRBV10-1 with TRBJ2-7; no firm D call. This CDR3 spans 10 amino acids. The germline gives CDR1 WNHNN, CDR2 SYGVQD (reference sequence). CDR3 amino acids: CGPSSYEQYF. In nucleotides, the CDR3 is TGTGGGCCTAGCTCCTACGAGCAGTACTTC.